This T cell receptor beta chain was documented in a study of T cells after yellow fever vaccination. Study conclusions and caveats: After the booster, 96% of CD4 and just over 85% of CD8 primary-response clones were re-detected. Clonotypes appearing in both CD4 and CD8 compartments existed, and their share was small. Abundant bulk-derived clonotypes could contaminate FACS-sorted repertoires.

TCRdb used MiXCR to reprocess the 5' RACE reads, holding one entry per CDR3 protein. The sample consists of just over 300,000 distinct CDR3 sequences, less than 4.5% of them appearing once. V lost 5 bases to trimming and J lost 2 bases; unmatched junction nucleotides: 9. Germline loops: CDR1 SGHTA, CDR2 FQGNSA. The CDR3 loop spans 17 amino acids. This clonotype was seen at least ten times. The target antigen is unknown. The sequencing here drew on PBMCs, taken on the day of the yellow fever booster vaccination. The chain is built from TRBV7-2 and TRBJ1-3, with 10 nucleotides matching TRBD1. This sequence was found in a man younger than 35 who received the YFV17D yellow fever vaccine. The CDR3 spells CASSRRDRGGPGNTIYF. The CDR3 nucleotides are TGTGCCAGCAGCAGGAGGGACAGGGGAGGGCCTGGAAACACCATATATTTT. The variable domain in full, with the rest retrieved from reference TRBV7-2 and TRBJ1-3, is GAGVSQSPSNKVTEKGKDVELRCDPISGHTALYWYRQSLGQGLEFLIYFQGNSAPDKSGLPSDRFSAERTGGSVSTLTIQRTQQEDSAVYLCASSRRDRGGPGNTIYFGEGSWLTVV.